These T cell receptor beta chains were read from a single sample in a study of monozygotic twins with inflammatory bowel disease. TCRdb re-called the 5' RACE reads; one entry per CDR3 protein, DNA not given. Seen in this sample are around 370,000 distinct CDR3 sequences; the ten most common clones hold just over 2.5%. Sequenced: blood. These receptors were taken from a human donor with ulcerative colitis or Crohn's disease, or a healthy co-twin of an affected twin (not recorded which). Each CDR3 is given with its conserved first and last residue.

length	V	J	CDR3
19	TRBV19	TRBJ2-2	CASSIDPSASGLNTGELFF
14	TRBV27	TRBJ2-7	CASSPPGGFYEQYF
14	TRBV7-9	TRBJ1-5	CASSSSALGQPQHF
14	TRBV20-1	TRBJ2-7	CSARDLGRYREQYF
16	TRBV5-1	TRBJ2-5	CASSPRGLAARETQYF
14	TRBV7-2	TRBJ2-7	CASSRDGASYEQYF
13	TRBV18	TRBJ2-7	CASSPTGYYEQYF
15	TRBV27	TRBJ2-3	CASTFAGDATDTQYF
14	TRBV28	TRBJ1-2	CASTIREGTYGYTF
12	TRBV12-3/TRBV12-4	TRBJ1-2	CASTDGFYGYTF
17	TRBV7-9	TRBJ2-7	CASSPPRGTATLTMEYF
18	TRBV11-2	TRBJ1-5	CASSLVASGTASNQPQHF
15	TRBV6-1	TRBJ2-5	CASSPQQGTEETQYF
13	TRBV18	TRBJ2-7	CASSPGTIDEQYF
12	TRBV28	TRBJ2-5	CAVTGGGETQYF
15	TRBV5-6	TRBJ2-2	CASSRDRTNTGELFF
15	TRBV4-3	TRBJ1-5	CASSQDRSRAQPQHF
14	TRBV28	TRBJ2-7	CASSITGSHYEQYF
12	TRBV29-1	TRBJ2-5	CSVTGGIETQYF
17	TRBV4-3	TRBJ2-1	CASSRYRAGAKGNEQFF
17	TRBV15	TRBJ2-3	CATSRALDRIGTDTQYF
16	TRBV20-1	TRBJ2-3	CSAREGAGGRGDTQYF
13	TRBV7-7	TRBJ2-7	CASSYSRSDEQYF
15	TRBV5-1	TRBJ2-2	CASHRSQGAAGELFF
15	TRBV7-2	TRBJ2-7	CASSLALAGGPEQYF
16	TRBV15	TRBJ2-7	CATSRGHGGTSYEQYF
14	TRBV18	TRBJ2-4	CASSLGTGEDIQYF
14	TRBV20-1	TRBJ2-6	CSAQQGNGANVLTF
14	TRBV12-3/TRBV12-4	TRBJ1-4	CASSQAGGQEKLFF
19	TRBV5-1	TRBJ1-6	CASSGGTGSTSSYNSPLHF
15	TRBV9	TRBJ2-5	CASSAFGLLQETQYF
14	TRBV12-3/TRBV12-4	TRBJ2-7	CASSLPGLANEQYF
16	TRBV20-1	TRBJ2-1	CSARDSIGQGIDEQFF
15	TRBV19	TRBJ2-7	CASSMGDGNTYEQYF
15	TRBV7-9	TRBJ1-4	CASSLRAQSNEKLFF
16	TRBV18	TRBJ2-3	CASSPGAGGRADTQYF
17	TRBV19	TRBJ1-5	CASIDWGAGGKNQPQHF
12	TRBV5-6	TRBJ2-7	CASSWERNEQYF
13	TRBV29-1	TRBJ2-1	CSVLPASYNEQFF
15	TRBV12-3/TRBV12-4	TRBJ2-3	CASSFVSQGADTQYF
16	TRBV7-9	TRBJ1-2	CASSLDSQGMDYGYTF
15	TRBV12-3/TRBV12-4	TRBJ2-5	CASRPGTGEQETQYF
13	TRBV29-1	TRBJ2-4	CSVTSPRGNIQYF
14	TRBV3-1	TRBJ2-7	CASSPGLTRYEQYF
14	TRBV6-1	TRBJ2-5	CASNPTGGWETQYF
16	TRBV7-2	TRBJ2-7	CASSSLVGSVLPEQYF
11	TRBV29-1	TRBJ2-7	CSVEDRREQYF
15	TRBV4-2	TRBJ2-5	CASSQEENLWETQYF
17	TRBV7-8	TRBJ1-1	CASSLAWQGAGRTEAFF
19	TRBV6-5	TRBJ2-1	CASSYSGLAGESSYNEQFF
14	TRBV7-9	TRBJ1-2	CASSPGGPNYGYTF
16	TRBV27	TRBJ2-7	CASSLGSFGGTYEQYF
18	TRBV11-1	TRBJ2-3	CASSSGHGRKSLTDTQYF